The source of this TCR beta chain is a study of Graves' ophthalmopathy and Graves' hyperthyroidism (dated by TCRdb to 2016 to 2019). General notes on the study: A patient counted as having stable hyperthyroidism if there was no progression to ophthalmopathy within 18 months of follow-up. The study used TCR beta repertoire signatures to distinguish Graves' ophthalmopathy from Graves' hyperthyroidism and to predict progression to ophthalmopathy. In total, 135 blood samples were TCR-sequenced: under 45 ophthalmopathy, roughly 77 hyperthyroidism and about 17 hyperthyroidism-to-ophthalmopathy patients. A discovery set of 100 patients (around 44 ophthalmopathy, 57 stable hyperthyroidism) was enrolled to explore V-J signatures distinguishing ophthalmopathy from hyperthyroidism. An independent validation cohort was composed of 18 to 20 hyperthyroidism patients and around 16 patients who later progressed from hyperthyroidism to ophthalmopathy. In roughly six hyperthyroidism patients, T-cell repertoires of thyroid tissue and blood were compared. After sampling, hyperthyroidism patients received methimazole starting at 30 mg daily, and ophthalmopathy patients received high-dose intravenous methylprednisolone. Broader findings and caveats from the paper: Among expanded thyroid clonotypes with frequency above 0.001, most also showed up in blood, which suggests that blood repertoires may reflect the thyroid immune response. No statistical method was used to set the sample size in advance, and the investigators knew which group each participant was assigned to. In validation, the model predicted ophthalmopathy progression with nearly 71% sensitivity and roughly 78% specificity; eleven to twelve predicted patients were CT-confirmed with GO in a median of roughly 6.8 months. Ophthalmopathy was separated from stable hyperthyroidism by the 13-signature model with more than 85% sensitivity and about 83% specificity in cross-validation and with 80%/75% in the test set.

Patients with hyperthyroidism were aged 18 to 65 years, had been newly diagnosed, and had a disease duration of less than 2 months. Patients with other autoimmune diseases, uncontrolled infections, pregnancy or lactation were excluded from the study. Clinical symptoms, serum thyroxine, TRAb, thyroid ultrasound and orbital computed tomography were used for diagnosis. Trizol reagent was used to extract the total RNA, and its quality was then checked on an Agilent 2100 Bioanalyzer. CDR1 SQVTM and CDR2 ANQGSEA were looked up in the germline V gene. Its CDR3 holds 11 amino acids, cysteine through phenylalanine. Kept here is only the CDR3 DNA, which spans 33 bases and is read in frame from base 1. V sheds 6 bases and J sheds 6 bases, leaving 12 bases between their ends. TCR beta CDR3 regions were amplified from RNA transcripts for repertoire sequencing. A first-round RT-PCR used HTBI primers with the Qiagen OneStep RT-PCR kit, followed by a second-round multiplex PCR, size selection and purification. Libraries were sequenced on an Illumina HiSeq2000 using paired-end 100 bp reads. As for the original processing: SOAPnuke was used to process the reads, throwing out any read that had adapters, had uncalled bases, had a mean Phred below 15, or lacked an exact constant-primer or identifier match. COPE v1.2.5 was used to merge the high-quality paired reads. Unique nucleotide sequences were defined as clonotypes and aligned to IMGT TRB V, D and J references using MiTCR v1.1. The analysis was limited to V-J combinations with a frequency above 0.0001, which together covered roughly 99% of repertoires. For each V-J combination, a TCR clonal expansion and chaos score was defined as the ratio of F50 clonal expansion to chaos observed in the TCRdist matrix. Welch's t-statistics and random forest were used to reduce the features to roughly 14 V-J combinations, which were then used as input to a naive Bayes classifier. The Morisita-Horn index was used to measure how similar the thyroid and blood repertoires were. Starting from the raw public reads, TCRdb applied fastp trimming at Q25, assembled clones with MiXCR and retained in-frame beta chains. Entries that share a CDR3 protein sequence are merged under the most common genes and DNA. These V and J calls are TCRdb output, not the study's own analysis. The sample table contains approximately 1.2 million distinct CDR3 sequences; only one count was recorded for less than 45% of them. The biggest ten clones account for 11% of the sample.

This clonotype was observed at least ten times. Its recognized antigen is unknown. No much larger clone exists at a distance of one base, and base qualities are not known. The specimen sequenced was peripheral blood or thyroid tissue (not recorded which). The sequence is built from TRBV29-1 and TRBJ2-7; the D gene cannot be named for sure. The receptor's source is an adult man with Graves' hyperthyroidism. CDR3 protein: CSVPGPFEQYF. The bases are TGCAGCGTCCCGGGCCCGTTCGAGCAGTACTTC.